This T cell receptor beta chain was sequenced during a study of long-term antiretroviral therapy in people with HIV. Details on this clone: Antigen specificity is unknown. At the DNA level, this CDR3 is encoded by other sequences in the same sample as well.

Study-level findings and limits: Within the repertoire, clones expanded before ART were dominant at all time points. Adherence to ART, viral resistance and therapy changes lacked any data.

An immunoSEQ assay, version v3.0, was performed at survey level. Per-sample sequencing targets were roughly 40,000-55,000 T-cell genomes. Here immunoSEQ multiplex PCR was the method, and the copy in TCRdb shows in-frame clones only, minus some. This table holds approximately 30,000 clones, roughly 84% found once. The CDR3 is made up of 13 amino acids. V was shortened by 0 bases and J by 1 base, with 5 bases between the two germline ends. Per germline, CDR1 SGDLS and CDR2 YYNGEE. The clonotype comes from a man in his late teens or twenties with HIV. The chain uses TRBV9 and TRBJ2-7; no firm D call. The source material was unsorted PBMCs, sampled 0.4 years after starting antiretroviral therapy. The chain's CDR3 is CASSVGQSYEQYF. CDR3 coding DNA: TGTGCCAGCAGCGTAGGGCAGTCCTACGAGCAGTACTTC.